These T cell receptor beta chains were read from a single sample in a study of T cell responses to AZD1222 COVID-19 vaccine. Repertoires were generated with immunoSEQ multiplex PCR, while TCRdb's copy carries only in-frame clones and drops some. The sample carries 65,000 to 75,000 clones, approximately 85% recorded once. The sequencing used peripheral blood, collected on day 0 of AZD1222 vaccination. These TCRs come from an adult in good health. Each CDR3 is given with its conserved first and last residue. Each record gives: V gene, J gene, clone size, CDR3 protein. Rows may omit the clone size; those that give it use once, few, many or a size class.

>TRBV9|TRBJ1-4|NA
CASSVDGEKLFF
>TRBV29-1|TRBJ1-2|NA
CSVRQGHDGYTF
>TRBV9|TRBJ2-5|NA
CASNVGLGETQYF
>TRBV29-1|TRBJ1-6|NA
CSVAPGENSPIHF
>TRBV11-3|TRBJ1-1|medium-sized
CASSHGTEAFF
>TRBV7-7|TRBJ2-5|NA
CASSPIGAYQETQYF
>TRBV7-9|TRBJ2-7|NA
CASSRGTPYEQYF
>TRBV11-3|TRBJ1-1|NA
CASSGRMEYTEAFF
>TRBV6-2/TRBV6-3|TRBJ2-7|NA
CASSYQRQLNEQYF
>TRBV7-9|TRBJ2-3|few
CASTPEVSTDTQYF
>TRBV5-4|TRBJ1-2|NA
CASSTPRGQNYGYTF
>TRBV5-1|TRBJ2-1|once
CASSPRLAGSYNEQFF
>TRBV7-2|TRBJ1-2|NA
CASRGGLGTGAFYGYTF
>TRBV27|TRBJ2-7|NA
CASSPRDTLYEQYF
>TRBV7-2|TRBJ2-3|once
CASSSRAGGSTDTQYF
>TRBV9|TRBJ2-7|NA
CASSPPSYEQYF
>TRBV7-2|TRBJ1-6|NA
CASSSTGGYSPLHF
>TRBV7-8|TRBJ2-7|NA
CASSLETGPYEQYF
>TRBV3-1/TRBV3-2|TRBJ2-5|once
CASSLTSGGAATQYF
>TRBV15|TRBJ2-1|NA
CATSRVGLAPDEFF
>TRBV5-4|TRBJ1-4|NA
CASSLGGQGDEKLFF
>TRBV4-1|TRBJ2-2|NA
CASSQAGTENTGELFF